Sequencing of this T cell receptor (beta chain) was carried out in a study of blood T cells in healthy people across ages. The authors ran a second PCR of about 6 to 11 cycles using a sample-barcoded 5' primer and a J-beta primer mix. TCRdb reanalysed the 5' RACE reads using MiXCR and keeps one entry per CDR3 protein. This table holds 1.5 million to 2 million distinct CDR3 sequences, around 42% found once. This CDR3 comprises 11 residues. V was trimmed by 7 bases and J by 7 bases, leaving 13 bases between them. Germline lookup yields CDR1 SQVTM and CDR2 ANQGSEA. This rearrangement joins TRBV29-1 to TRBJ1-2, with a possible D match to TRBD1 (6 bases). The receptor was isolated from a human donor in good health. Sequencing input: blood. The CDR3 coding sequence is TGCAGCGGTGTACAGGGCCCTGGCTACACCTTC. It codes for CSGVQGPGYTF.